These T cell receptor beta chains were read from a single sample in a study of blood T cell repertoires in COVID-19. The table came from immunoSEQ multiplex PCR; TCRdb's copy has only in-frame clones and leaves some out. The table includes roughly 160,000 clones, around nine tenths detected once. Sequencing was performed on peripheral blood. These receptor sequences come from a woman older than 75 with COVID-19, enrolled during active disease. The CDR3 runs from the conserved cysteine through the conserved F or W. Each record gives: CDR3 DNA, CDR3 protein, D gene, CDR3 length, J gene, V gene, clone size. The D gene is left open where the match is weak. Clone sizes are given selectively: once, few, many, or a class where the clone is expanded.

DNA: TGTGCCAGCATCGTCCGGGGCTCCTACGAGCAGTACTTC
CDR3: CASIVRGSYEQYF
D: -
length: 13
J: TRBJ2-7
V: TRBV28
size: -

DNA: TGCGCCAGCAGCTCGTTAGGACAGCTCGATGGCTACACCTTC
CDR3: CASSSLGQLDGYTF
D: -
length: 14
J: TRBJ1-2
V: TRBV5-1
size: -

DNA: TGTGCCAGCAGTCCCGTAACCGGGACAGGGCTCACAGATACGCAGTATTTT
CDR3: CASSPVTGTGLTDTQYF
D: TRBD1
length: 17
J: TRBJ2-3
V: TRBV27
size: -

DNA: TGCAGCGTTTCGCAGGGTGCGGGAAACACCATATATTTT
CDR3: CSVSQGAGNTIYF
D: -
length: 13
J: TRBJ1-3
V: TRBV29-1
size: -

DNA: TGTGCCAGCAGCTTGGCAAGGCGAGGCAGCTCCTATAATTCACCCCTCCACTTT
CDR3: CASSLARRGSSYNSPLHF
D: -
length: 18
J: TRBJ1-6
V: TRBV5-6
size: -

DNA: TGTGCCAGCAGTCCTAGCGGGAGCACACACTACGAGCAGTACTTC
CDR3: CASSPSGSTHYEQYF
D: TRBD2
length: 15
J: TRBJ2-7
V: TRBV7-9
size: once

DNA: TGTGCCAGCAGCGTTGGGGGGGTAGAAACTGAAGCTTTCTTT
CDR3: CASSVGGVETEAFF
D: -
length: 14
J: TRBJ1-1
V: TRBV9
size: -

DNA: TGTGCCATAGCGAGGTATGGCTACACCTTC
CDR3: CAIARYGYTF
D: -
length: 10
J: TRBJ1-2
V: TRBV2
size: many

DNA: TGCGCCAGCAGCTCATCAACCCCGGGGCAGTTCTTC
CDR3: CASSSSTPGQFF
D: -
length: 12
J: TRBJ2-1
V: TRBV5-1
size: -

DNA: TGTGCCTCCCAGGCGGGAGCTGAGCAGTTCTTC
CDR3: CASQAGAEQFF
D: TRBD2
length: 11
J: TRBJ2-1
V: TRBV10-3
size: -

DNA: TGTGCCAGCAGCTTAGATCCGGGATGGGGCACAGATACGCAGTATTTT
CDR3: CASSLDPGWGTDTQYF
D: -
length: 16
J: TRBJ2-3
V: TRBV7-8
size: -

DNA: TGTGCCAGCAGCTTCTTTGGGGCCAACGTCCTGACTTTC
CDR3: CASSFFGANVLTF
D: -
length: 13
J: TRBJ2-6
V: TRBV11-2
size: -

DNA: TGTGCCAGCAGCTTAGGGCAGAACAATGAAAAACTGTTTTTT
CDR3: CASSLGQNNEKLFF
D: -
length: 14
J: TRBJ1-4
V: TRBV11-2
size: -

DNA: TGTGCCAGCAGCCAGACAGCCTACGAGCAGTACTTC
CDR3: CASSQTAYEQYF
D: -
length: 12
J: TRBJ2-7
V: TRBV3-1/TRBV3-2
size: -

DNA: TGTGCCAGCAGCTTGGAGGGTTCTAGCGGGAGGCGGGGTGAGCAGTTCTTC
CDR3: CASSLEGSSGRRGEQFF
D: TRBD2
length: 17
J: TRBJ2-1
V: TRBV5-5
size: -

DNA: TGTGCCAGCAGTTTCCAGGGATGGCAGCCCCAGCATTTT
CDR3: CASSFQGWQPQHF
D: -
length: 13
J: TRBJ1-5
V: TRBV27
size: -

DNA: TGTGCCAGCAGACCGACTAGCGGCCAAGAGACCCAGTACTTC
CDR3: CASRPTSGQETQYF
D: TRBD2
length: 14
J: TRBJ2-5
V: TRBV28
size: -

DNA: TGTGCCAGCAGTGATTTGCTTCAGGGGGAGAACTATGGCTACACCTTC
CDR3: CASSDLLQGENYGYTF
D: TRBD1
length: 16
J: TRBJ1-2
V: TRBV6-4
size: -

DNA: TGTGCCAGCAGCCAACTACAGGGGAACACTGAAGCTTTCTTT
CDR3: CASSQLQGNTEAFF
D: -
length: 14
J: TRBJ1-1
V: TRBV7-2
size: -

DNA: TGTGCCAGCAGCCAAGATGTGGGGAGCGGCTACACCTTC
CDR3: CASSQDVGSGYTF
D: -
length: 13
J: TRBJ1-2
V: TRBV3-1/TRBV3-2
size: -

DNA: TGTGCCAGCAGCTTCGGGCGGCGGGATAAAGAGACCCAGTACTTC
CDR3: CASSFGRRDKETQYF
D: -
length: 15
J: TRBJ2-5
V: TRBV28
size: -

DNA: TGTGCCAGCAGCTTGGAGGCAGGGCACAGTGGAAAACTGTTTTTT
CDR3: CASSLEAGHSGKLFF
D: -
length: 15
J: TRBJ1-4
V: TRBV5-4
size: -

DNA: TGTGCCAGCAGCGTGAGGGGACAGGCTGCAACTAATGAAAAACTGTTTTTT
CDR3: CASSVRGQAATNEKLFF
D: TRBD1
length: 17
J: TRBJ1-4
V: TRBV9
size: -

DNA: TGTGCCAGCAGCCAACCAGACAGGGTGTTTATGAACACTGAAGCTTTCTTT
CDR3: CASSQPDRVFMNTEAFF
D: TRBD1
length: 17
J: TRBJ1-1
V: TRBV4-2
size: once

DNA: TGTGCCACCTCGATACAGGGGAGCTCCTATAATTCACCCCTCCACTTT
CDR3: CATSIQGSSYNSPLHF
D: TRBD1
length: 16
J: TRBJ1-6
V: TRBV19
size: -

DNA: TGTGCCAGCAGTTTATACGATCCAGTTAACTATGGCTACACCTTC
CDR3: CASSLYDPVNYGYTF
D: -
length: 15
J: TRBJ1-2
V: TRBV27
size: -

DNA: TGTGCCAGCGGACGGGAGGGCCAGACAGATACGCAGTATTTT
CDR3: CASGREGQTDTQYF
D: TRBD2
length: 14
J: TRBJ2-3
V: TRBV2
size: -

DNA: TGTGCCAGCAGCTTAGCGGGACTAGCGGGAGCCGCTGGGGAGCTGTTTTTT
CDR3: CASSLAGLAGAAGELFF
D: TRBD2
length: 17
J: TRBJ2-2
V: TRBV7-2
size: once

DNA: TGTGCCAGCAGCCCACCGAACGCAGCGGCGGGCAATGAGCAGTTCTTC
CDR3: CASSPPNAAAGNEQFF
D: -
length: 16
J: TRBJ2-1
V: TRBV6-6
size: -

DNA: TGTGCCAGCAGTTTCTTGGCGGGGAGCGCCCCGGCACGAGATACGCAGTATTTT
CDR3: CASSFLAGSAPARDTQYF
D: -
length: 18
J: TRBJ2-3
V: TRBV28
size: -

DNA: TGTGCCAGCAGTATAGTCACAGGGGGACAGCCCCAGCATTTT
CDR3: CASSIVTGGQPQHF
D: TRBD1
length: 14
J: TRBJ1-5
V: TRBV19
size: -

DNA: TGTGCCACCAGCACGGCCAGGGGGAACCAAGAGACCCAGTACTTC
CDR3: CATSTARGNQETQYF
D: TRBD1
length: 15
J: TRBJ2-5
V: TRBV15
size: -

DNA: TGTGCCACCAGCACAATAACCGGGACAGGGCCCGGCGAGCAGTACTTC
CDR3: CATSTITGTGPGEQYF
D: TRBD1
length: 16
J: TRBJ2-7
V: TRBV15
size: -

DNA: TGTGCCAGCAGCCCCTTGGGGGGAAGCACCGGGGAGCTGTTTTTT
CDR3: CASSPLGGSTGELFF
D: -
length: 15
J: TRBJ2-2
V: TRBV9
size: -

DNA: TGTGCCAGCAGTTTGACCGGGAATCAGCCCCAGCATTTT
CDR3: CASSLTGNQPQHF
D: -
length: 13
J: TRBJ1-5
V: TRBV12-3/TRBV12-4
size: -

DNA: TGTGCCAGCAGTTACTCGACAGGGGCTGGAAACACCATATATTTT
CDR3: CASSYSTGAGNTIYF
D: TRBD1
length: 15
J: TRBJ1-3
V: TRBV6-5
size: -

DNA: TGTGCCAGCTCACCAATCCGGGAGAACACTGAAGCTTTCTTT
CDR3: CASSPIRENTEAFF
D: -
length: 14
J: TRBJ1-1
V: TRBV18
size: few

DNA: TGTGCCAGCAGCCAGTCGCCAACAGGGAACACTGAAGCTTTCTTT
CDR3: CASSQSPTGNTEAFF
D: -
length: 15
J: TRBJ1-1
V: TRBV3-1/TRBV3-2
size: -

DNA: TGTGCCAGCAATAAGGCTAGCGGGAGCTACGAGCAGTACTTC
CDR3: CASNKASGSYEQYF
D: TRBD2
length: 14
J: TRBJ2-7
V: TRBV28
size: few

DNA: TGTGCCAGCAGTAGGGACATAGGTGGCTACACCTTC
CDR3: CASSRDIGGYTF
D: -
length: 12
J: TRBJ1-2
V: TRBV2
size: -

DNA: TGTGCCAGCAGCGCCTCTAGCGACCAAGAGACCCAGTACTTC
CDR3: CASSASSDQETQYF
D: -
length: 14
J: TRBJ2-5
V: TRBV9
size: -

DNA: TGTGCCAGCAGAATTTGGGGCGGGAGTGTCACAGATACGCAGTATTTT
CDR3: CASRIWGGSVTDTQYF
D: TRBD2
length: 16
J: TRBJ2-3
V: TRBV27
size: -

DNA: TGTGCCACCAGCACCACGAGCGGGACCTACGAGCAGTACTTC
CDR3: CATSTTSGTYEQYF
D: TRBD2
length: 14
J: TRBJ2-7
V: TRBV15
size: -

DNA: TGTGCCAGCAGCCGTACTAGGAACCAAGAGACCCAGTACTTC
CDR3: CASSRTRNQETQYF
D: -
length: 14
J: TRBJ2-5
V: TRBV7-2
size: -

DNA: TGTGCCAGTAGTATGTGGGAGTTCGGGAACACCGGGGAGCTGTTTTTT
CDR3: CASSMWEFGNTGELFF
D: -
length: 16
J: TRBJ2-2
V: TRBV19
size: -

DNA: TGTGCCACCAGCAGACCTCAGGGCAGCCTGAATCAGCCCCAGCATTTT
CDR3: CATSRPQGSLNQPQHF
D: -
length: 16
J: TRBJ1-5
V: TRBV15
size: -

DNA: TGTGCCAGCAGTGAGGGGGAGGTTTTTGCACAGTCGAGGGATCAGCCCCAGCATTTT
CDR3: CASSEGEVFAQSRDQPQHF
D: -
length: 19
J: TRBJ1-5
V: TRBV2
size: -